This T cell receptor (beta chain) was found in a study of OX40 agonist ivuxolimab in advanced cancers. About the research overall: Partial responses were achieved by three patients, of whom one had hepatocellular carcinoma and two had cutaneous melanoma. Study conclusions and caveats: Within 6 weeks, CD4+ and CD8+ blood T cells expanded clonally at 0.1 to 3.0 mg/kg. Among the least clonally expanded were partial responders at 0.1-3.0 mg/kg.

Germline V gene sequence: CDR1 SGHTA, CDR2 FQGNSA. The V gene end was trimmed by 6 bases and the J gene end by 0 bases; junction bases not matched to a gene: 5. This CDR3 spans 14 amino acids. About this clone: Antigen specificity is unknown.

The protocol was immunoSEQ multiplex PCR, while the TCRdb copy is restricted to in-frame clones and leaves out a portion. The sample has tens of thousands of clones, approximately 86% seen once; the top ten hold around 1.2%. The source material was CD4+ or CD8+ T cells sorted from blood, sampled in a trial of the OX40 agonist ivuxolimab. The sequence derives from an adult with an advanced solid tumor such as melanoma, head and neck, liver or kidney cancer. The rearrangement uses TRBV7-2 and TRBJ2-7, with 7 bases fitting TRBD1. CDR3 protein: CASRYRGSSYEQYF. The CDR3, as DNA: TGTGCCAGCAGATACAGGGGAAGCTCCTACGAGCAGTACTTC.